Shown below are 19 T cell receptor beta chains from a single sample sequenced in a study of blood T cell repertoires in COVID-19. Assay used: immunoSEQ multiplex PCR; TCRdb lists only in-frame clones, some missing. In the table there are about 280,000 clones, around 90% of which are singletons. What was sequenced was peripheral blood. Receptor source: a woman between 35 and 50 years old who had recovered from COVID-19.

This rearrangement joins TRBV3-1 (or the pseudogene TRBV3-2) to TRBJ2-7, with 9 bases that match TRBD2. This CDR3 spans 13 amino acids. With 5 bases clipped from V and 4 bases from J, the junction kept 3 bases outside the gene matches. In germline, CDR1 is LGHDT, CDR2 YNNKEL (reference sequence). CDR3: CASSGTSSYEQYF. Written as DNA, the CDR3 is TGTGCCAGCAGCGGGACTAGCTCTTACGAGCAGTACTTC.

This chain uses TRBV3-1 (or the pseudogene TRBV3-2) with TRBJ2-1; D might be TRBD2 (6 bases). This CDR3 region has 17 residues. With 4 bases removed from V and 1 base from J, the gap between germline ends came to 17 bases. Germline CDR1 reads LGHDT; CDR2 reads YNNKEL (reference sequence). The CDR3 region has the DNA TGTGCCAGCAGCCGATTGTTTAGCGGTAGTTCCTACAATGAGCAGTTCTTC. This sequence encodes CASSRLFSGSSYNEQFF.

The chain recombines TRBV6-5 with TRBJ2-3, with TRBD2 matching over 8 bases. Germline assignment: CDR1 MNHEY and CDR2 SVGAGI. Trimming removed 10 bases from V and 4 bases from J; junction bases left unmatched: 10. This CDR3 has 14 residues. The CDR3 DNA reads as TGTGCCATCGACCCAGGCGGGGGGCCAGATACGCAGTATTTT. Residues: CAIDPGGGPDTQYF.

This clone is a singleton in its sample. DNA for the CDR3: TGCGCCAGCAGCTTCAGCGGGAGAGGGGAAGGGGAGCTGTTTTTT. Residues: CASSFSGRGEGELFF. V and J are TRBV5-1 and TRBJ2-2; 8 bases are shared with TRBD2. Trimming cost V 2 bases and J 8 bases; bases outside gene matches: 8. This CDR3 is 15 amino acids long. Germline assignment: CDR1 SGHRS and CDR2 YFSETQ.

In DNA form, the CDR3 reads TGTGCCAGCAGCCACCCGGACAGGGCGAACACTGAAGCTTTCTTT. Protein product: CASSHPDRANTEAFF. The chain joins TRBV4-2 to TRBJ1-1; 8 bases fit TRBD1. Looked up from germline, CDR1 is LGHNA and CDR2 is YNFKEQ. The CDR3 runs 15 residues. The V gene end was trimmed by 3 bases and the J gene end by 1 base; junction bases not matched to a gene: 4.

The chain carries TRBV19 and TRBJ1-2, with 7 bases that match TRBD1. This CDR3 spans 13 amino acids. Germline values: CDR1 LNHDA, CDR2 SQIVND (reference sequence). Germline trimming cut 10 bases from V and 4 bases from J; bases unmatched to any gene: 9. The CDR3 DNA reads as TGTGCCACCCAGAGTCGACAGGGCTATGGCTACACCTTC. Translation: CATQSRQGYGYTF.

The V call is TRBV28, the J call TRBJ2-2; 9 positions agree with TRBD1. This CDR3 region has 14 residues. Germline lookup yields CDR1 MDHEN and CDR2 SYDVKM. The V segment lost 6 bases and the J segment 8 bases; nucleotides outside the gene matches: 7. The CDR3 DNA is TGTGCCAGCAGATCGGGACAGGGCTGGGGGGAGCTGTTTTTT. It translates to CASRSGQGWGELFF.

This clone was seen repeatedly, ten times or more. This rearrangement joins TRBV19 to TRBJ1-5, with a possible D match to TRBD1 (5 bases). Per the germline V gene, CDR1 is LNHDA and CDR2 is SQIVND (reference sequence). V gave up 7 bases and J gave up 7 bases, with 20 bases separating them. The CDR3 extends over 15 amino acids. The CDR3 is CASIPGRGLEQPQHF. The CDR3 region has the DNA TGTGCCAGTATACCGGGGCGGGGGTTGGAGCAGCCCCAGCATTTT.

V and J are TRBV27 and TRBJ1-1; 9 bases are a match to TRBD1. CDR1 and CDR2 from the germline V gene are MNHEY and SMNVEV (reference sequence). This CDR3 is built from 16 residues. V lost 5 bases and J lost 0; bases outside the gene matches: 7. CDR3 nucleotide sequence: TGTGCCAGCAGTCCCCGGGACAGGGTATTGAACACTGAAGCTTTCTTT. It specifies CASSPRDRVLNTEAFF.

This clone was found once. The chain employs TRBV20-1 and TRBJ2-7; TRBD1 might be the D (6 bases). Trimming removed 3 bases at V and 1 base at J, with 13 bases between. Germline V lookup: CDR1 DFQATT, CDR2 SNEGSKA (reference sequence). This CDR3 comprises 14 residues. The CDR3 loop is CSASLMQGSYEQYF. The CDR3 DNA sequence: TGCAGTGCTAGTCTGATGCAGGGGTCCTACGAGCAGTACTTC.

Here the CDR3 reads CAWSLSSVNEQFF. CDR3 DNA sequence: TGTGCCTGGAGCCTCTCTAGCGTCAATGAGCAGTTCTTC. V gene TRBV30 combines with J gene TRBJ2-1, with D perhaps TRBD2 (6 bases). Germline CDR1 and CDR2: GTSNPN and SVGIG (reference sequence). With 3 bases removed from V and 6 bases from J, the gap between germline ends came to 12 bases. The CDR3 runs to 13 residues.

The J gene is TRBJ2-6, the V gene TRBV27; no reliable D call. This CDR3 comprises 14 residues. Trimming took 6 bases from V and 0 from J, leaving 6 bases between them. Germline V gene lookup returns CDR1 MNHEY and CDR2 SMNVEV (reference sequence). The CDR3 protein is CASRMSSGANVLTF. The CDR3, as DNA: TGTGCCAGCAGAATGAGCTCTGGGGCCAACGTCCTGACTTTC. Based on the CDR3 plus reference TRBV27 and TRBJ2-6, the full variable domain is EAQVTQNPRYLITVTGKKLTVTCSQNMNHEYMSWYRQDPGLGLRQIYYSMNVEVTDKGDVPEGYKVSRKEKRNFPLILESPSPNQTSLYFCASRMSSGANVLTFGAGSRLTVL.

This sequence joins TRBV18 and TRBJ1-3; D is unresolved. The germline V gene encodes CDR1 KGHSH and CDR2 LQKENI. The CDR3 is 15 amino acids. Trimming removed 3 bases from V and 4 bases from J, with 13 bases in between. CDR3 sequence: CASSPLGISGNTIYF. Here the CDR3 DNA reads TGTGCCAGCTCACCTCTGGGCATCTCCGGAAACACCATATATTTT.

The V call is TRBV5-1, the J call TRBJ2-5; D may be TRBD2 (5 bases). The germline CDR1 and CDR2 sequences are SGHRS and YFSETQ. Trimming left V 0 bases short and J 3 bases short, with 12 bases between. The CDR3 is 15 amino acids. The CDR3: CASSLGLTTEETQYF. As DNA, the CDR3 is TGCGCCAGCAGCTTGGGCCTGACTACTGAAGAGACCCAGTACTTC.

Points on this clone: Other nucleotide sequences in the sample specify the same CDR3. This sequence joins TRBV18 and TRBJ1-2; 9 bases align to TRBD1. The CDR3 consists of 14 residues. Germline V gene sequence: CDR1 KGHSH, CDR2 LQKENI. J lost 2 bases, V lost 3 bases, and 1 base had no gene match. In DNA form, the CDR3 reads TGTGCCAGCTCACCGGGACAGGGAAACTATGGCTACACCTTC. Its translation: CASSPGQGNYGYTF.

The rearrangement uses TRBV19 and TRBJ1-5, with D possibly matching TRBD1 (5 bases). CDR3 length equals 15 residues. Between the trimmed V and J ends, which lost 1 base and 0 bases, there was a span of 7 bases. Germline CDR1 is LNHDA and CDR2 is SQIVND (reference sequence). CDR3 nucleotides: TGTGCCAGTAGTATAGCCCAGGGTAGCAATCAGCCCCAGCATTTT. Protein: CASSIAQGSNQPQHF.

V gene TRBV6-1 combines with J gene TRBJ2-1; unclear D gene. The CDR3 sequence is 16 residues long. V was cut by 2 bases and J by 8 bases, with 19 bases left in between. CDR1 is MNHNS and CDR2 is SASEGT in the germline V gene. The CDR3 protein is CASSESASPFEYEQFF. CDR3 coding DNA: TGTGCCAGCAGTGAATCCGCAAGCCCCTTTGAGTATGAGCAGTTCTTC.

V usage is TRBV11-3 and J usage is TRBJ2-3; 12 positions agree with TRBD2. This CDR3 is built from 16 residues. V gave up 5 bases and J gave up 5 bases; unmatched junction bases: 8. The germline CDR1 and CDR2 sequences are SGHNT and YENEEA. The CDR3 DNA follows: TGTGCCAGCAGCCCGGGACTAGCGGGCGAAGGAGATACGCAGTATTTT. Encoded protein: CASSPGLAGEGDTQYF.

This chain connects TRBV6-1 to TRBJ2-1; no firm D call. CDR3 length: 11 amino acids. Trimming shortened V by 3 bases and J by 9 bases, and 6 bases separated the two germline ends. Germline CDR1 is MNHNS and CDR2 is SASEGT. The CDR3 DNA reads TGTGCCAGCAGTGACGGTGGTGAGCAGTTCTTC. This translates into CASSDGGEQFF.